This T cell receptor (beta chain) was identified in a study of CD8+CD57+ T cells in acquired aplastic anemia. Study details: The study obtained an average of around 3.4 ug of DNA from sorted CD4+ and CD8+ cells.

About this clonotype: One end of the junction varies from germline; a read error may be responsible.

CDR1 and CDR2 (germline): SGDLS, YYNGEE. The CDR3 consists of 13 residues. Profiles of TCR beta VDJ and CDR3 were generated from a genomic DNA template. Each CDR3 protein gets one entry after TCRdb re-called the reads with MiXCR. The table includes hundreds of thousands of distinct CDR3 sequences, 65% to 75% detected once. The sequence was obtained from a human donor in good health, serving as a control. This chain uses TRBV9 with TRBJ2-7; weak D call: TRBD2 (7 bases). Sequences were obtained from sorted CD4+, CD8+, or CD8+CD57+ T cells (not recorded which) from PBMCs. The CDR3, as DNA: TGTGCCAGCAAGGGGGGGGTGGTCTACGAGGAGTACTTC. This codes for CASKGGVVYEEYF.